This T cell receptor beta chain originates from a study of control samples from healthy donors and cancer patients. Profiled with immunoSEQ multiplex PCR; TCRdb holds only in-frame clones, not every one. The repertoire consists of 100,000 to 150,000 clones, with around 92% occurring once and the leading ten covering around 0.52%. The source is a man at least 80 years old with head and neck cancer. The sequencing input was PBMCs.

This CDR3 reads CASGWTGDTEAFF. The DNA for the CDR3 is TGTGCCAGTGGGTGGACAGGGGACACTGAAGCTTTCTTT. This chain connects TRBV27 to TRBJ1-1; TRBD1 aligns across 9 bases. The CDR3 is 13 amino acids. Trimming cost V 9 bases and J 3 bases; bases outside gene matches: 5. Germline loops: CDR1 MNHEY, CDR2 SMNVEV (reference sequence).